The 25 T cell receptor beta chains listed next were all sequenced from one sample in a study of shared clonotypes between healthy human individuals. Positively selected for CCR7, the CD45RO-negative cells used as naive CD8 cells excluded terminally differentiated effector memory CD45RA+ cells. Only in-frame clones appear in the TCRdb table, and some are missing; sequencing was by immunoSEQ multiplex PCR. The sample has around 610,000 clones, 96% seen once. The sequenced sample consisted of naive CD8+ T cells sorted from blood. The receptor source for this set is a woman in her twenties or thirties in good health.

The chain employs TRBV28 and TRBJ2-7, with 11 bases matching TRBD2. CDR1 is MDHEN and CDR2 is SYDVKM in the germline V gene. V was clipped by 6 bases and J by 1 base; unmatched bases: 11. The CDR3 consists of 17 residues. CDR3 amino acids: CASSRLAGTDLSYEQYF. In DNA, the CDR3 is TGTGCCAGCAGCCGACTAGCGGGGACCGACCTATCCTACGAGCAGTACTTC.

This clone was seen once. The chain is built from TRBV7-6 and TRBJ2-1; a weak D match, TRBD1 (6 bases). CDR1 is SGHVS and CDR2 is FNYEAQ in the germline V gene. V was pared by 5 bases and J by 8 bases, with 19 bases between. The CDR3 runs 15 residues. CDR3 in amino acids: CASSPWGTMLDEQFF. CDR3 coding DNA: TGTGCCAGCAGCCCATGGGGGACAATGCTTGATGAGCAGTTCTTC.

This chain links TRBV25-1 with TRBJ2-7, with D possibly being TRBD1 (5 bases). V shed 7 bases and J shed 5 bases, with 15 bases lying between them. Germline V gene data show CDR1 as MGHDK and CDR2 as SYGVNS. This CDR3 is built from 13 residues. CDR3 loop: CASTPQGSHEQYF. DNA of the CDR3: TGTGCCAGCACCCCCCAGGGTTCCCACGAGCAGTACTTC.

The chain has TRBV6-6 and TRBJ2-1; TRBD1 aligns across 9 bases. Germline values: CDR1 MNHNY, CDR2 SVGAGI (reference sequence). The CDR3 covers 14 residues. The ends lost 6 bases at V and 8 bases at J; junction bases unmatched: 8. The CDR3 DNA reads as TGTGCCAGCAGCTCAAGGACAGGGGACGATGAGCAGTTCTTC. Translation gives CASSSRTGDDEQFF.

The chain uses TRBV5-1 and TRBJ2-7; 10 bases match TRBD2. This CDR3 region has 16 residues. In germline, CDR1 is SGHRS, CDR2 YFSETQ. With 4 bases clipped from V and 3 bases from J, the junction kept 10 bases outside the gene matches. CDR3: CASSELAGGVNYEQYF. CDR3 sequence (DNA): TGCGCCAGCAGCGAATTAGCGGGAGGAGTGAACTACGAGCAGTACTTC.

The rearrangement links TRBV10-2 to TRBJ2-7, with 8 bases aligning to TRBD2. The CDR3 is 14 residues long. The J segment lost 2 bases and the V segment lost 4 bases, leaving 4 bases of the junction unmatched. The germline V gene encodes CDR1 WSHSY and CDR2 SAAADI. In DNA form, the CDR3 reads TGCGCCAGCAGTGTCTCGGGAGGGACCTACGAGCAGTACTTC. Protein: CASSVSGGTYEQYF.

This chain links TRBV27 with TRBJ2-2, with D uncertain. The CDR3 contains 13 residues. V was cut by 1 base and J by 4 bases, with 4 bases left in between. Germline V gene lookup returns CDR1 MNHEY and CDR2 SMNVEV (reference sequence). The CDR3 DNA follows: TGTGCCAGCAGTTTATTCTCCACCGGGGAGCTGTTTTTT. It translates to CASSLFSTGELFF.

J is TRBJ2-1 and V is TRBV19; possibly TRBD2 for D (7 bases). V was cut by 9 bases and J by 0 bases, with 18 bases left in between. Germline assignment: CDR1 LNHDA and CDR2 SQIVND (reference sequence). This CDR3 spans 16 amino acids. In DNA form, the CDR3 reads TGTGCCAGCAGAGGGGCAGGGGACTACTCCTACAATGAGCAGTTCTTC. Amino acid sequence: CASRGAGDYSYNEQFF.

The chain couples TRBV11-2 to TRBJ2-5, with D possibly being TRBD2 (6 bases). Trimming took 2 bases from V and 5 from J, leaving 12 bases between them. CDR1 SGHAT and CDR2 FQNNGV come from the germline V gene. This CDR3 region has 14 residues. In nucleotides, the CDR3 is TGTGCCAGCAGCTTAAAAGCAGGGAGGGAGACCCAGTACTTC. Residues: CASSLKAGRETQYF.

V usage is TRBV5-1 and J usage is TRBJ2-1, with TRBD1 as a possible D gene (7 bases). With 2 bases removed from V and 1 base from J, the gap between germline ends came to 10 bases. CDR1 and CDR2 from the germline V gene are SGHRS and YFSETQ. The CDR3 extends over 15 amino acids. CDR3 sequence (DNA): TGCGCCAGCAGCTTCAGGGGGGAATCCTACAATGAGCAGTTCTTC. Its translation is CASSFRGESYNEQFF.

The genes are TRBV4-1 and TRBJ2-2; TRBD1 is a possible D gene (5 bases). Trimming removed 4 bases from V and 1 base from J, with 10 bases in between. CDR1 MGHRA and CDR2 YSYEKL come from the germline V gene. This CDR3 region has 15 residues. The CDR3 region is CASSRGHQNTGELFF. The CDR3 DNA follows: TGCGCCAGCAGCCGAGGACACCAGAACACCGGGGAGCTGTTTTTT.

V gene TRBV28 combines with J gene TRBJ2-2, with 11 bases fitting TRBD2. Germline V CDR1 and CDR2: MDHEN, SYDVKM. Trimming took 5 bases from V and 0 from J; bases not matched to a gene: 17. The length of the CDR3 is 21 residues. Here the CDR3 reads CASSPHPKLTSGTTNTGELFF. CDR3 bases: TGTGCCAGCAGTCCTCACCCTAAACTGACTAGCGGGACGACGAACACCGGGGAGCTGTTTTTT.

The chain carries TRBV10-3 and TRBJ2-7; TRBD1 agrees at 7 bases. The V gene end was trimmed by 3 bases and the J gene end by 7 bases; junction bases not matched to a gene: 6. This CDR3 region has 13 residues. Germline V lookup: CDR1 ENHRY, CDR2 SYGVKD. The CDR3, as DNA: TGTGCCATCAGTGACCATGACAGGGATGAGCAGTACTTC. This encodes CAISDHDRDEQYF.

The rearrangement uses TRBV2 and TRBJ2-1; 8 bases line up with TRBD2. This CDR3 is 13 amino acids long. Trimming removed 8 bases from V and 8 bases from J; junction bases left unmatched: 8. CDR1 is SNHLY, CDR2 FYNNEI, per germline. The CDR3 spells CASLAREGDEQFF. The CDR3 DNA reads TGTGCCAGCCTCGCCCGGGAGGGGGATGAGCAGTTCTTC.

The chain couples TRBV28 to TRBJ2-5; a weak D match, TRBD2 (6 bases). The CDR3 is 15 residues long. Germline assignment: CDR1 MDHEN and CDR2 SYDVKM. V lost 3 bases and J 4 bases, leaving 15 bases between the germline ends. For the CDR3, the DNA is TGTGCCAGCAGTTTTGACGGGGGAGGAAGAGAGACCCAGTACTTC. This translates into CASSFDGGGRETQYF.

This clone was found once. The chain combines TRBV4-2 with TRBJ2-3; TRBD1 or TRBD2 may be the D gene (5 bases each). This CDR3 is built from 16 residues. Per the germline V gene, CDR1 is LGHNA and CDR2 is YNFKEQ. V was clipped by 0 bases and J by 3 bases, with 13 bases between them. The CDR3 region is CASSQDPDGTTDTQYF. The CDR3 DNA reads as TGTGCCAGCAGCCAAGATCCGGACGGGACGACAGATACGCAGTATTTT.

The chain joins TRBV4-2 to TRBJ1-6, with a weak D call TRBD1 (5 bases). V lost 2 bases to trimming and J lost 9 bases, with 11 bases between them. Germline CDR1 LGHNA, CDR2 YNFKEQ. This CDR3 is built from 14 residues. The CDR3 region is CASSQRGEGSPLHF. In DNA form, the CDR3 reads TGTGCCAGCAGCCAAAGAGGGGAAGGTTCACCCCTCCACTTT.

Here the CDR3 DNA reads TGTGCCAGCAGTTACTTTGGGACAGGGGGATCGGAGCAGTACTTC. This translates into CASSYFGTGGSEQYF. The J gene is TRBJ2-5, the V gene TRBV6-5; 11 bases match TRBD1. The germline gives CDR1 MNHEY, CDR2 SVGAGI. The CDR3 contains 15 residues. V shed 1 base, J shed 11 bases, and the junction held 9 bases outside the gene matches.

The chain joins TRBV27 to TRBJ2-7; 7 nucleotides agree with TRBD2. V dropped 4 bases and J dropped 5; count of bases not matched to a gene: 8. The germline gives CDR1 MNHEY, CDR2 SMNVEV (reference sequence). CDR3 size: 14 residues. Here the CDR3 reads CASSWGGGVNEQYF. In DNA, the CDR3 is TGTGCCAGCAGTTGGGGCGGGGGAGTCAACGAGCAGTACTTC.

The V gene is TRBV2, the J gene TRBJ2-7; D possibly corresponds to TRBD2 (5 bases). Trimming stripped 4 bases from V and 6 bases from J, with 7 bases between. The CDR3 has 11 residues. In germline, CDR1 is SNHLY, CDR2 FYNNEI. DNA of the CDR3: TGTGCCAGCAGTGTGGACTTCGAGCAGTACTTC. Translated: CASSVDFEQYF.

With respect to this clone: This sample also contains other DNA sequences that code for the same CDR3. The V and J genes are TRBV5-4 and TRBJ2-1; no reliable D call. The germline gives CDR1 SGHNT, CDR2 YYREEE (reference sequence). The CDR3 is 12 residues long. V was clipped by 0 bases and J by 6 bases, with 4 bases between them. The CDR3 reads CASSLGGNEQFF. CDR3 nucleotides: TGTGCCAGCAGCTTGGGAGGCAATGAGCAGTTCTTC.

The chain carries TRBV19 and TRBJ1-1, with D perhaps TRBD1 (6 bases). V lost 6 bases, J lost 1 base, and 9 bases lay in between. The CDR3 runs 13 residues. The V gene's germline CDR1 is LNHDA and CDR2 SQIVND (reference sequence). As DNA, the CDR3 is TGTGCCAGTAGGCTCAGGGGGAACACTGAAGCTTTCTTT. As protein: CASRLRGNTEAFF.

The J gene is TRBJ2-5, the V gene TRBV29-1; 8 bases agree with TRBD1. Germline values: CDR1 SQVTM, CDR2 ANQGSEA. V trimming: 5 bases; J trimming: 1 base; junction bases outside the gene matches: 6. This CDR3 has 14 residues. The CDR3 loop reads CSVLDRAGQETQYF. The CDR3, as DNA: TGCAGCGTTTTGGACAGGGCTGGCCAAGAGACCCAGTACTTC.

V gene TRBV27 combines with J gene TRBJ1-2; D gene unclear. V dropped 2 bases and J dropped 5 bases, with 9 bases sitting between them. Germline V gives CDR1 MNHEY, CDR2 SMNVEV (reference sequence). The CDR3 spans 13 residues. CDR3 sequence reads: CASSLGRSYGYTF. The CDR3 nucleotides read TGTGCCAGCAGTTTAGGCAGGTCTTATGGCTACACCTTC.

V usage is TRBV7-9 and J usage is TRBJ2-1; 8 bases line up with TRBD2. This CDR3 spans 15 amino acids. Trimming at V came to 2 bases and at J to 4 bases, leaving 4 bases not matched to a gene. Germline V gene lookup returns CDR1 SEHNR and CDR2 FQNEAQ (reference sequence). The CDR3 DNA sequence: TGTGCCAGCAGCTTAAAGGCGGGAGGATACAATGAGCAGTTCTTC. Translated: CASSLKAGGYNEQFF.